This TCR beta chain came from a study of T cell responses to AZD1222 COVID-19 vaccine. CDR1 is SGHRS, CDR2 YFSETQ, per germline. The CDR3 sequence is 14 residues long. J gave up 0 bases and V 5 bases, and 4 bases lay outside the gene matches. Measured with immunoSEQ multiplex PCR; TCRdb has only the in-frame clones, and not every one. Of 150,000 to 200,000 clones in the sample, 70% to 90% were seen once. A word on this clone: Its target is not known.

General study points: The number of AZD1222 recipients seropositive at baseline was only 5 to 7.

The starting material was peripheral blood, obtained on day 0 of AZD1222 vaccination. The chain carries TRBV5-1 and TRBJ1-1, with TRBD1 identical over 7 bases. The sequence was obtained from an adult in good health. For the CDR3, the DNA is TGCGCCAGCAGTAGGGGGCTGATGAACACTGAAGCTTTCTTT. Translating it yields CASSRGLMNTEAFF.